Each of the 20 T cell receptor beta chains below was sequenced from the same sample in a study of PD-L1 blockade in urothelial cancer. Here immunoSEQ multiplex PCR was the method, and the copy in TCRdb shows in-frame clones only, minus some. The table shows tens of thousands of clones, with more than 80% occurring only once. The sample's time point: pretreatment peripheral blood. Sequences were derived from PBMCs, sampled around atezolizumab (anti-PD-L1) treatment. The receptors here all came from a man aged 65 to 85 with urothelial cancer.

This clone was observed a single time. The CDR3 loop reads CASSLDGTSGSSTDTQYF. In DNA, the CDR3 is TGTGCCAGCAGCTTAGATGGGACTAGCGGGAGTAGCACAGATACGCAGTATTTT. This chain uses TRBV11-3 with TRBJ2-3; 14 nucleotides align to TRBD2. This CDR3 is built from 18 residues. J gave up 0 bases and V 0 bases, and 2 bases lay outside the gene matches. Germline V CDR1 and CDR2: SGHNT, YENEEA.

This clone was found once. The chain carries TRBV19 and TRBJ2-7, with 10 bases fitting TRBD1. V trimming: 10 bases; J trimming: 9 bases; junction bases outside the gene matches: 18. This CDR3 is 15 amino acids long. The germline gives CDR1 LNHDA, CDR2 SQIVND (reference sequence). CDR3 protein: CATMGRGQGTPRQYF. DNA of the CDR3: TGTGCCACAATGGGGAGGGGACAGGGGACCCCTCGGCAGTACTTC.

The chain's CDR3 is CASSPSLAATNEKLFF. The DNA for the CDR3 is TGCGCCAGCAGCCCGAGCTTAGCCGCAACTAATGAAAAACTGTTTTTT. The chain carries TRBV5-1 and TRBJ1-4; D is undetermined. V gave up 4 bases and J gave up 0 bases, with 13 bases separating them. This CDR3 spans 16 amino acids. Germline V gene data show CDR1 as SGHRS and CDR2 as YFSETQ.

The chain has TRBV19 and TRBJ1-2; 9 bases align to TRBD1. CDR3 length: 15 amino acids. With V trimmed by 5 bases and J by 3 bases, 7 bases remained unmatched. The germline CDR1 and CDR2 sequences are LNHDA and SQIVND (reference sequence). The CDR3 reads CASSPGTGFDYGYTF. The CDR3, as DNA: TGTGCCAGTAGTCCAGGGACAGGGTTTGACTATGGCTACACCTTC.

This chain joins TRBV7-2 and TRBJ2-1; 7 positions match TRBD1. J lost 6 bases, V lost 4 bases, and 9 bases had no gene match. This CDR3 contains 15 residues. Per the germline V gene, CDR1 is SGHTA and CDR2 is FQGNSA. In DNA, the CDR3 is TGTGCCAGCAGCTCCTCCGGGACAGATGGCAATGAGCAGTTCTTC. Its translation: CASSSSGTDGNEQFF.

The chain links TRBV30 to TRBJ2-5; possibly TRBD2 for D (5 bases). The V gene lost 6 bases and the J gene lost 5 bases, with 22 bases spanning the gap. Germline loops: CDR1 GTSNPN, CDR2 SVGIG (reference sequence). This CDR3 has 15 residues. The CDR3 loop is CACVRGLALGETQYF. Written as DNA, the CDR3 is TGTGCCTGCGTACGCGGGCTAGCCCTCGGGGAGACCCAGTACTTC.

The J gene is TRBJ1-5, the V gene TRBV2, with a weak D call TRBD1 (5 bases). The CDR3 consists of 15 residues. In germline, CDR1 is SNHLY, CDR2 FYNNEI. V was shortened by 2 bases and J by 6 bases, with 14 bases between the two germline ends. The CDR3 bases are TGTGCCAGCAGTGAAACGGCGGCAGGGTTTCAGCCCCAGCATTTT. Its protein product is CASSETAAGFQPQHF.

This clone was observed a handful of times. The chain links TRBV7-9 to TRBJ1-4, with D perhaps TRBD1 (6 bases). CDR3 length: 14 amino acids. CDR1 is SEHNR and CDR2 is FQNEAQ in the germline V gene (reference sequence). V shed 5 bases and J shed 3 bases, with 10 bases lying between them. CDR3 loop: CASSPTGANEKLFF. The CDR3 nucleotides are TGTGCCAGCAGCCCGACAGGAGCTAATGAAAAACTGTTTTTT.

CDR3 bases: TGTGCCAGCAGCGACCCAGGGTCTGGGGGCGACGAGCAGTACTTC. This translates into CASSDPGSGGDEQYF. V is TRBV9 and J is TRBJ2-7, with D perhaps TRBD1 (6 bases). The germline V and J ends were trimmed by 3 bases and 5 bases, with 18 bases remaining between them. In germline, CDR1 is SGDLS, CDR2 YYNGEE. The CDR3 covers 15 residues.

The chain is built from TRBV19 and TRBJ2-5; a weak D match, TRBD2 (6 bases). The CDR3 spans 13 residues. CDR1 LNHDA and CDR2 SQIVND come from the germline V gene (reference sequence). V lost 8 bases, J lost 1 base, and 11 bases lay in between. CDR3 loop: CASGGSFQETQYF. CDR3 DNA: TGTGCCAGTGGGGGGTCGTTCCAAGAGACCCAGTACTTC.

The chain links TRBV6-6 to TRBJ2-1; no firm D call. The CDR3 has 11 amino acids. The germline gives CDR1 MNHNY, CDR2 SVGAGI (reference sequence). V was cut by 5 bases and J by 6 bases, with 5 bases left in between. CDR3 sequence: CASSPSNEQFF. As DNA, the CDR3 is TGTGCCAGCAGTCCGTCCAATGAGCAGTTCTTC.

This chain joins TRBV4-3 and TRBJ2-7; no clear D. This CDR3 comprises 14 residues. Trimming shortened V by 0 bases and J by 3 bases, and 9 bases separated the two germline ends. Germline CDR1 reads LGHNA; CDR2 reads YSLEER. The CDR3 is CASSQDRGGYEQYF. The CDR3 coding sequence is TGCGCCAGCAGCCAAGATCGCGGTGGCTACGAGCAGTACTTC.

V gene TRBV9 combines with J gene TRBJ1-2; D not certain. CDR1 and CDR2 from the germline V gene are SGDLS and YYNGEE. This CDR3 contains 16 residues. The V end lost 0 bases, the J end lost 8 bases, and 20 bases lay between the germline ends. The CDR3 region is CASSVGTPTVSGGYTF. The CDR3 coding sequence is TGTGCCAGCAGCGTAGGGACGCCTACAGTCTCGGGGGGCTACACCTTC.

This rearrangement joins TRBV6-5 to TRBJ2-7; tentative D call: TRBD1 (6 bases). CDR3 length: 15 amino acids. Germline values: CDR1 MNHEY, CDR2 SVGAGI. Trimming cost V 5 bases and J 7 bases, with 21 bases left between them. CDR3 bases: TGTGCCAGCAGTCCCGACTCTACCAGGGGCGGGGAGCAGTACTTC. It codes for CASSPDSTRGGEQYF.

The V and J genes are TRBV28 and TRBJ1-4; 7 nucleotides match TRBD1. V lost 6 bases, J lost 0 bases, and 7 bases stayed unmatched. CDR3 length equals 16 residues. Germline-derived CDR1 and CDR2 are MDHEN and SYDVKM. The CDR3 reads CASRPGGISTNEKLFF. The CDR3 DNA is TGTGCCAGCAGGCCAGGGGGGATTTCAACTAATGAAAAACTGTTTTTT.

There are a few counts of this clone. CDR3 DNA: TGCGCCAGCAGCCAAGGTGAGTGGGGGGTTCCTGACAGGGGACCTTACAATGAGCAGTTCTTC. Residues: CASSQGEWGVPDRGPYNEQFF. The chain uses TRBV4-3 and TRBJ2-1, with 8 bases that match TRBD1. The CDR3 is 21 residues long. With 1 base clipped from V and 4 bases from J, the junction kept 21 bases outside the gene matches. In germline, CDR1 is LGHNA, CDR2 YSLEER.

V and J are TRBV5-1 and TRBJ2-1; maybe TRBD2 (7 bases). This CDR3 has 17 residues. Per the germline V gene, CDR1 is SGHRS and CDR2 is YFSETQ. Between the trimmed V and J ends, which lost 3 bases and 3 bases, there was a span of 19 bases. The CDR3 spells CASSSLGGQDGYNEQFF. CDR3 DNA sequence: TGCGCCAGCAGCTCCCTGGGGGGGCAGGATGGCTACAATGAGCAGTTCTTC.

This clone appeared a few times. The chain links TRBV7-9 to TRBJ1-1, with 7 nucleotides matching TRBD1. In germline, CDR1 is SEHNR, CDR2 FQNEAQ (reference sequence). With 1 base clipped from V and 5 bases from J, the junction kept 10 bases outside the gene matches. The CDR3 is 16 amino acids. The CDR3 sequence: CASSLGMTGRWTEAFF. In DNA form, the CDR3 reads TGTGCCAGCAGCTTAGGTATGACAGGGAGGTGGACTGAAGCTTTCTTT.

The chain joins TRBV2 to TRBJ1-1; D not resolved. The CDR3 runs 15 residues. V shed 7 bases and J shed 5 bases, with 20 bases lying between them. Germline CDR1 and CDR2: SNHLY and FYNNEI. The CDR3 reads CASTLNGEGGTEAFF. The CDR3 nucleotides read TGTGCCAGCACCCTCAACGGGGAGGGAGGAACTGAAGCTTTCTTT.

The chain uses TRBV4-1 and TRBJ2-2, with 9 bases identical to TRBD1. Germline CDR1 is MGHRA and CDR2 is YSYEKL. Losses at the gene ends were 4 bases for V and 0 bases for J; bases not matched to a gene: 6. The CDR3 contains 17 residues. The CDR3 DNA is TGCGCCAGCAGCCGTAAACAGGGGGCTCCGAACACCGGGGAGCTGTTTTTT. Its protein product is CASSRKQGAPNTGELFF.